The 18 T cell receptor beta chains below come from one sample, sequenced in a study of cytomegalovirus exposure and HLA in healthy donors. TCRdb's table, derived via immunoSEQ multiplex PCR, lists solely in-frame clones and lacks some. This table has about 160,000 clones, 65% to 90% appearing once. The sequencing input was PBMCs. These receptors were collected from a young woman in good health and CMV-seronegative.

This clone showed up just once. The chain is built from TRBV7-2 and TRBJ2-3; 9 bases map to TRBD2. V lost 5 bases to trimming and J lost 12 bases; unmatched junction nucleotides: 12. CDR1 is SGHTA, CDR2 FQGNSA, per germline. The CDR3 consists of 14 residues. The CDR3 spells CASSLGASGARQYF. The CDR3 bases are TGTGCCAGCAGCCTAGGGGCTAGCGGGGCCCGCCAGTATTTT.

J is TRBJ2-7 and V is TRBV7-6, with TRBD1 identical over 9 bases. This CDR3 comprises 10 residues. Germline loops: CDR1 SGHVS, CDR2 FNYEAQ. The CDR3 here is CRQGAYEQYF. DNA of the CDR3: TGTCGACAGGGGGCCTACGAGCAGTACTTC.

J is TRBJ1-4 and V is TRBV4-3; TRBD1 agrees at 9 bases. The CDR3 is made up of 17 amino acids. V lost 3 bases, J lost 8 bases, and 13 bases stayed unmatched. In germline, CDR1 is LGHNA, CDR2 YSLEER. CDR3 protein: CASSQARTGDGREKLFF. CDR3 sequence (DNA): TGCGCCAGCAGCCAGGCGAGGACAGGGGACGGTAGGGAAAAACTGTTTTTT.

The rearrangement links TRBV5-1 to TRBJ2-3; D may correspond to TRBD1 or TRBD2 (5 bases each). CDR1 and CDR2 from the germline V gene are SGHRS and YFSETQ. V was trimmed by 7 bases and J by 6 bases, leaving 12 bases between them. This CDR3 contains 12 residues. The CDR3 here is CASRMGEDTQYF. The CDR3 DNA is TGCGCCAGCCGCATGGGGGAGGATACGCAGTATTTT.

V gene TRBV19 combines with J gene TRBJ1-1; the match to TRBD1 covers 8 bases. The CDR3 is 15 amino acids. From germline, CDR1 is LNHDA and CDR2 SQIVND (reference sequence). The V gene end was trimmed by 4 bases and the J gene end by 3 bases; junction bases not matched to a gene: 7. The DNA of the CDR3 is TGTGCCAGTAGTAGCCAGACAGGGGTGTACACTGAAGCTTTCTTT. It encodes CASSSQTGVYTEAFF.

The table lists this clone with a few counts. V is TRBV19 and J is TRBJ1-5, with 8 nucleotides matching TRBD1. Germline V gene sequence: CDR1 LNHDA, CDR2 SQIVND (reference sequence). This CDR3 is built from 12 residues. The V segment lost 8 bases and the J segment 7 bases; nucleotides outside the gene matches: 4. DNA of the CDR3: TGTGCCAGTGACAGGGGCTGGCAGCCCCAGCATTTT. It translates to CASDRGWQPQHF.

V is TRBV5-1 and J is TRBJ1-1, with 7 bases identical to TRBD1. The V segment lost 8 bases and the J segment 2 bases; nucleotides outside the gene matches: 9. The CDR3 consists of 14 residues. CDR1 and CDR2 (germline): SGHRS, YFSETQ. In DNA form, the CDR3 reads TGCGCCAGTTCTCCCGGGACAGCTAACACTGAAGCTTTCTTT. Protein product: CASSPGTANTEAFF.

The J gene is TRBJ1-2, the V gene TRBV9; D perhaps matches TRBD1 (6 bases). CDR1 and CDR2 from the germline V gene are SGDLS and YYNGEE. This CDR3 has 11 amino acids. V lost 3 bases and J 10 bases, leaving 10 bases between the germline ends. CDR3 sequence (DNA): TGTGCCAGCAGCGCCAGGGGTGACTACACCTTC. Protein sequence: CASSARGDYTF.

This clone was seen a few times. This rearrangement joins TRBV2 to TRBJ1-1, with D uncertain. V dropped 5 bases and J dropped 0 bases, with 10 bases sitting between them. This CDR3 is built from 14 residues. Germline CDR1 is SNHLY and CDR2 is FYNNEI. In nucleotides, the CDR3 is TGTGCCAGCAGTCGAGGGCTCATGAACACTGAAGCTTTCTTT. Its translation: CASSRGLMNTEAFF.

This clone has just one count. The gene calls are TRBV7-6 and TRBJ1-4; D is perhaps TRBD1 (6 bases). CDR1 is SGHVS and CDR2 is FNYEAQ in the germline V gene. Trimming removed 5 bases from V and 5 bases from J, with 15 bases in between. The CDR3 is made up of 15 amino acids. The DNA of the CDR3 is TGTGCCAGCAGCCGAGGGCGGGGGCTAAATGAAAAACTGTTTTTT. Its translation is CASSRGRGLNEKLFF. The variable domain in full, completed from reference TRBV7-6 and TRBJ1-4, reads GAGVSQSPRYKVTKRGQDVALRCDPISGHVSLYWYRQALGQGPEFLTYFNYEAQQDKSGLPNDRFSAERPEGSISTLTIQRTEQRDSAMYRCASSRGRGLNEKLFFGSGTQLSVL.

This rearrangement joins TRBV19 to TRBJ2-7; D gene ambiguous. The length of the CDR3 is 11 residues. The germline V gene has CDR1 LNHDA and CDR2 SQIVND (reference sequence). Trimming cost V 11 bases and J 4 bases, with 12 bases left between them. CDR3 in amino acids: CALVKEYEQYF. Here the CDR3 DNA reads TGTGCCCTAGTTAAAGAATACGAGCAGTACTTC.

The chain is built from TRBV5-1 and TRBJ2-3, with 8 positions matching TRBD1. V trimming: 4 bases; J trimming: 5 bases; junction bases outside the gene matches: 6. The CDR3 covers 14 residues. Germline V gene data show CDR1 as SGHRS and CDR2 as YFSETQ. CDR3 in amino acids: CASSVWTGKDTQYF. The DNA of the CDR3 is TGCGCCAGCAGCGTATGGACAGGGAAAGATACGCAGTATTTT.

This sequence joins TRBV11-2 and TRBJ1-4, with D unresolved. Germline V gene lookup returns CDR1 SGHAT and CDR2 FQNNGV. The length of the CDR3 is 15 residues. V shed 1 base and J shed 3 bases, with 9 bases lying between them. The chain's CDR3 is CASSLVGVPNEKLFF. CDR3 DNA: TGTGCCAGCAGCTTAGTCGGGGTACCTAATGAAAAACTGTTTTTT.

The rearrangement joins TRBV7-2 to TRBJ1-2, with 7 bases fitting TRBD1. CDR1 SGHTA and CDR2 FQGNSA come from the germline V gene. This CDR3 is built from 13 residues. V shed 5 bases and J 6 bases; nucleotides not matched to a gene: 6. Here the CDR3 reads CASSPDRRNGYTF. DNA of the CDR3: TGTGCCAGCAGCCCGGACAGGAGAAATGGCTACACCTTC.

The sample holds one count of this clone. Written as DNA, the CDR3 is TGTGCCAGCTCACCGACGGAGGCCGGGCAGCGCGGGTACTATGGCTACACCTTC. Its translation: CASSPTEAGQRGYYGYTF. The chain employs TRBV18 and TRBJ1-2; D remains unclear. Trimming removed 3 bases from V and 3 bases from J, with 23 bases in between. CDR1 is KGHSH and CDR2 is LQKENI in the germline V gene. There are 18 residues in the CDR3.

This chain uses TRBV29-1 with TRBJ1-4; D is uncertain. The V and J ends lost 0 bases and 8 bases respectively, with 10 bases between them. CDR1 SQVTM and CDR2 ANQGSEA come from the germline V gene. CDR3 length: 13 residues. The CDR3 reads CSVEDAPREKLFF. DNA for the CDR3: TGCAGCGTTGAAGACGCCCCTAGGGAAAAACTGTTTTTT.

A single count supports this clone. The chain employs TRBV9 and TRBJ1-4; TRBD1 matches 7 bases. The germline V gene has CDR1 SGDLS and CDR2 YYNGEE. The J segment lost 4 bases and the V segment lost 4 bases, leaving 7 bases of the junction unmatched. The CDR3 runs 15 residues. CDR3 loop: CASSRQGLGNEKLFF. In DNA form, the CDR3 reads TGTGCCAGCAGCAGACAGGGTCTTGGTAATGAAAAACTGTTTTTT.

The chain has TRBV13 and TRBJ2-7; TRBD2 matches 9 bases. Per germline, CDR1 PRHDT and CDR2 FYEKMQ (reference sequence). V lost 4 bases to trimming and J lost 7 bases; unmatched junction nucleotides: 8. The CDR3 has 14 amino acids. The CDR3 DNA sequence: TGTGCCAGCAGCTCCGAGCGGGGGGCCAGGGAGCAGTACTTC. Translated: CASSSERGAREQYF. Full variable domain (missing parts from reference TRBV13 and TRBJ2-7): AAGVIQSPRHLIKEKRETATLKCYPIPRHDTVYWYQQGPGQDPQFLISFYEKMQSDKGSIPDRFSAQQFSDYHSELNMSSLELGDSALYFCASSSERGAREQYFGPGTRLTVT.